The rows below give T cell receptor beta chains drawn from one sample of a study of CD8 T cells in Susac syndrome. TCRdb ran MiXCR on the immunoSEQ multiplex PCR reads and lists one entry per CDR3 protein. This sample has under 200,000 distinct CDR3 sequences, with around nine tenths found just once. The sequenced material came from CD4+ T cells from PBMCs. Source of these receptors: a human donor with Susac syndrome. Each CDR3 is given with its conserved first and last residue. Fields, in order: clone size, J gene, D gene, V gene, CDR3 DNA, CDR3 protein. The D gene is left open where the match is weak. Size values are once, few and many counts, or a class for expanded clones, and some rows have none.

NA	TRBJ2-7	NA	TRBV4-1	TGCGCCAGCAGCCAAGTACCCGTCTCCTACGAGCAGTACTTC	CASSQVPVSYEQYF
NA	TRBJ1-2	NA	TRBV12-3/TRBV12-4	TGTGCCAGCAGTATAACAGGGAACTATGGCTACACCTTC	CASSITGNYGYTF
NA	TRBJ2-1	NA	TRBV2	TGCTGTAGAGGCAGGGCTAATGAGCAGTTCTTC	CCRGRANEQFF
NA	TRBJ2-5	TRBD2	TRBV14	TGTGCCAGCAGCCAAACACTAGCGGCGAACCAAGAGACCCAGTACTTC	CASSQTLAANQETQYF
NA	TRBJ2-3	NA	TRBV9	TGTGCCAGCAGCGTAGGACCCAGCCAGGTCGATACGCAGTATTTT	CASSVGPSQVDTQYF
once	TRBJ2-5	NA	TRBV11-1	TGTGCCAGCAGCTTAACCATTCAAGAGACCCAGTACTTC	CASSLTIQETQYF
NA	TRBJ1-3	NA	TRBV19	TGTGCCAGTAGTATAGACCGGACAACTGGAAGCACCATATATTTT	CASSIDRTTGSTIYF
NA	TRBJ1-1	TRBD1	TRBV30	TGTGCCTGGAGCAGGGACAGGGGGTCGGCCGAAGCTTTCTTT	CAWSRDRGSAEAFF
NA	TRBJ1-1	TRBD1	TRBV20-1	TGCAGGGCGACAGGGGGCATCACTGAAGCTTTCTTT	CRATGGITEAFF
NA	TRBJ2-1	NA	TRBV4-2	TGTGCCAGCAGCAGGCAGGGGAGCCAGGATGAGCAGTTCTTC	CASSRQGSQDEQFF
NA	TRBJ1-3	NA	TRBV19	TGTGCCAGTTCTGCTCCTTATAGAAACACCATATATTTT	CASSAPYRNTIYF
NA	TRBJ2-5	NA	TRBV7-6	TGTGCCAGCAGCTTAGCAGAACAAGAGACCCAGTACTTC	CASSLAEQETQYF
NA	TRBJ1-3	NA	TRBV12-3/TRBV12-4	TGTGCCAGCAGTAATTCCGGAAACACCATATATTTT	CASSNSGNTIYF
NA	TRBJ2-3	NA	TRBV18	TGTGCCAGCTCACCGCAGAGGGAACGGAGGGATACGCAGTATTTT	CASSPQRERRDTQYF
once	TRBJ1-6	NA	TRBV2	TGTGCCAGCGATAAGGGGAGCTCCTATAATTCACCCCTCCACTTT	CASDKGSSYNSPLHF
NA	TRBJ2-7	NA	TRBV3-1	TGTGCCAGCAGCCAAGAAAGGAGCCCACCCCACGAGCAGTACTTC	CASSQERSPPHEQYF
NA	TRBJ2-7	NA	TRBV7-9	TGTGCCAGCAGGCGCGGGGCAGGGGCCTACGAGCAGTACTTC	CASRRGAGAYEQYF
NA	TRBJ2-3	NA	TRBV20-1	TGCAGTGCTTGTATTAGCGGACACACCACAGATACGCAGTATTTT	CSACISGHTTDTQYF
NA	TRBJ1-1	TRBD1	TRBV11-1	TGTGCCAGCAGCTTAGGAGAGTACGTTGGGACAGGGACGTGGAACACTGAAGCTTTCTTT	CASSLGEYVGTGTWNTEAFF
NA	TRBJ1-5	TRBD1	TRBV19	TGTGCCAGTAGTGTAACCGGGACAGGGGCAGATCAGCCCCAGCATTTT	CASSVTGTGADQPQHF
NA	TRBJ1-1	NA	TRBV29-1	TGCAGCGTTAGGGACTTGGCAGAAGCTTTCTTT	CSVRDLAEAFF
NA	TRBJ2-5	NA	TRBV4-1	TGCGCCAGCAGCTATGGACGGGAAGAGACCCAGTACTTC	CASSYGREETQYF
once	TRBJ2-5	NA	TRBV14	TGTGCCAGCAGCCGAGCGGGCTGGGAGGAGACCCAGTACTTC	CASSRAGWEETQYF
NA	TRBJ1-4	NA	TRBV20-1	TGCAGTGCTGAAGGGAATAATGAAAAACTGTTTTTT	CSAEGNNEKLFF
NA	TRBJ2-3	NA	TRBV10-2	TGCGCCAGCATGGATTCACCAGGGACGCAGTATTTT	CASMDSPGTQYF
NA	TRBJ1-5	NA	TRBV6-2/TRBV6-3	TGTGCCAGCATCCCCGGGACACGCTCCTATAGCAATCAGCCCCAGCATTTT	CASIPGTRSYSNQPQHF
NA	TRBJ2-2	NA	TRBV24-1	TGTGCCACCAGTGATTGGGGGTCCGGGGAGCTGTTTTTT	CATSDWGSGELFF
NA	TRBJ1-1	NA	TRBV2	TGTGCCAGCAGTGAGGGAGGGAATACTGAAGCTTTCTTT	CASSEGGNTEAFF
NA	TRBJ2-2	TRBD1	TRBV7-2	TGTGCCAGCGGGGGACAGGCGAACACCGGGGAGCTGTTTTTT	CASGGQANTGELFF
NA	TRBJ1-2	TRBD1	TRBV20-1	TGCAGTGTATCAGGGGGCAGAGCGGGCTATGGCTACACCTTC	CSVSGGRAGYGYTF
NA	TRBJ2-1	NA	TRBV2	TGTGCCAGCCATCCTTCGGACAGATACAATGAGCAGTTCTTC	CASHPSDRYNEQFF
NA	TRBJ2-1	TRBD1	TRBV29-1	TGCAGCGAGGGGACAGGGGCCTGGGATGAGCAGTTCTTC	CSEGTGAWDEQFF
few	TRBJ1-6	TRBD1	TRBV6-5	TGTGCCAGCAGTTACTCGGGACAGCCTTCACCCCTCCACTTT	CASSYSGQPSPLHF
NA	TRBJ2-7	TRBD2	TRBV20-1	TGCAGTGCTACCGGGACTAGCGGACCTGATCAGTACGAGCAGTACTTC	CSATGTSGPDQYEQYF
NA	TRBJ1-5	NA	TRBV3-1	TGTGCCAGCAGCCAAGATTATCCGGGGGGAGGCCAGCCCCAGCATTTT	CASSQDYPGGGQPQHF
NA	TRBJ2-5	NA	TRBV20-1	TGCAGTGCTAGAGATGGGGGGCAGGGACAAGAGACCCAGTACTTC	CSARDGGQGQETQYF
few	TRBJ1-5	NA	TRBV6-6	TGTGCCAGCACTGGTAGCAATCAGCCCCAGCATTTT	CASTGSNQPQHF
NA	TRBJ2-7	TRBD1	TRBV5-1	TGCGCCAGCAGCTTCGGGACAGGTAATTACGAGCAGTACTTC	CASSFGTGNYEQYF
NA	TRBJ2-1	TRBD2	TRBV20-1	TGCAGTGCTCCCTTTAGCGGGAGTTACTACAATGAGCAGTTCTTC	CSAPFSGSYYNEQFF
NA	TRBJ1-1	NA	TRBV15	TGTGCCACCAGCAGAGGCCAGGTCGGGGCTGAAGCTTTCTTT	CATSRGQVGAEAFF
NA	TRBJ2-7	NA	TRBV5-4	TGTGCCAGCAGCTATGGCATTCAGGAGCAGTACTTC	CASSYGIQEQYF
NA	TRBJ1-6	NA	TRBV2	TGTGCCAGCAGAGAACAGGGAAATTCACCCCTCCACTTT	CASREQGNSPLHF
NA	TRBJ2-1	TRBD2	TRBV5-1	TGCGCCAGCAGCTTGAGTCCTAGCGGGGATTACAATGAGCAGTTCTTC	CASSLSPSGDYNEQFF
NA	TRBJ2-3	NA	TRBV3-1	TGTGCCAGCAGCCAAGATCCGGCAGTATCAGATACGCAGTATTTT	CASSQDPAVSDTQYF
once	TRBJ2-7	NA	TRBV5-1	TGCGCCAGCAGCACGGCTTACAGCACCTCCTACGAGCAGTACTTC	CASSTAYSTSYEQYF
NA	TRBJ2-7	TRBD2	TRBV20-1	TGCAGTGCTACAAAACTAGCGGACATAACGTACGAGCAGTACTTC	CSATKLADITYEQYF
NA	TRBJ1-1	NA	TRBV7-9	TGTGCCAGCAGCTTCCAGGAGGACCTTGAAGCTTTCTTT	CASSFQEDLEAFF
NA	TRBJ2-1	NA	TRBV24-1	TGTGCCACCACCTCCTCTGCGAGCTCCTACAATGAGCAGTTCTTC	CATTSSASSYNEQFF
NA	TRBJ1-2	NA	TRBV18	TGTGCCAGCTCACCACCGCCCAGCAAGTACTATGGCTACACCTTC	CASSPPPSKYYGYTF
NA	TRBJ2-7	TRBD1	TRBV9	TGTGCCAGCAGCGTAGGGGGACAGGAAAACTACGAGCAGTACTTC	CASSVGGQENYEQYF
NA	TRBJ2-3	TRBD2	TRBV11-2	TGTGCCAGCAGCAGACTAGCGGGGGGAAGGGGGGATACGCAGTATTTT	CASSRLAGGRGDTQYF
once	TRBJ2-5	NA	TRBV7-3	TGTGCCAGCAGCTTAAGTCGGGAACAAGAGACCCAGTACTTC	CASSLSREQETQYF
NA	TRBJ2-7	TRBD2	TRBV15	TGTGCCACCAGCAGGGGTGCTAGCGGGAGGCTCGAGCAGTACTTC	CATSRGASGRLEQYF
NA	TRBJ2-3	NA	TRBV2	TGTGCCAGCAGGGACAGTAGCGGGACAGATACGCAGTATTTT	CASRDSSGTDTQYF
NA	TRBJ2-1	NA	TRBV28	TGTGCCAGCAGCTTTTCTGGGGGCAATGAGCAGTTCTTC	CASSFSGGNEQFF